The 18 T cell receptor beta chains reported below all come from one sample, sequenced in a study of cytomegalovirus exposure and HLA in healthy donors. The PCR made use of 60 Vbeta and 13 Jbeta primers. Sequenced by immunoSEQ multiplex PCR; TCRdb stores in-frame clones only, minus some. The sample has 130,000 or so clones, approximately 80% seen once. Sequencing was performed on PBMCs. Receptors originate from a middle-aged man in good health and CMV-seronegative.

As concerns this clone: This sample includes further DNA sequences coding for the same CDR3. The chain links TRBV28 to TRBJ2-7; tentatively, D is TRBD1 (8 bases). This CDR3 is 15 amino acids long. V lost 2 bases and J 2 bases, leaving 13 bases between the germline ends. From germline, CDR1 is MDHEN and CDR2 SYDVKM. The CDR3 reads CASSLPTGGAYEQYF. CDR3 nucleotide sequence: TGTGCCAGCAGTTTACCCACAGGGGGGGCCTACGAGCAGTACTTC.

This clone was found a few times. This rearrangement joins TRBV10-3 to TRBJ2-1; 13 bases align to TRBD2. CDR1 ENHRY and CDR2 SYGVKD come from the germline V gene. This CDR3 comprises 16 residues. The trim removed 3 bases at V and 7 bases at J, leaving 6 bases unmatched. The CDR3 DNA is TGTGCCATCAGTGACGATGCGGGACTAGCGGGAAATGAGCAGTTCTTC. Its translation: CAISDDAGLAGNEQFF.

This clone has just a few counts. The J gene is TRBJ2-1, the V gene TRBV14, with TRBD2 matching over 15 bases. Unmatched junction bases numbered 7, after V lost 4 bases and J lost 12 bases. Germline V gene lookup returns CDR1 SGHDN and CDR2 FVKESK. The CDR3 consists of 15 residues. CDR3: CASSPGLAGGVRQFF. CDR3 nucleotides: TGTGCCAGCAGCCCGGGACTAGCGGGAGGCGTAAGGCAGTTCTTC.

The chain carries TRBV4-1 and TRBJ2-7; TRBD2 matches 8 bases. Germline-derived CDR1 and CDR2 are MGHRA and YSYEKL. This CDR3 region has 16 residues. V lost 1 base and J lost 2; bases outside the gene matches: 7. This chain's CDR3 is CASSQGPISGAYEQYF. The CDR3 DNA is TGCGCCAGCAGCCAAGGGCCCATTAGCGGGGCCTACGAGCAGTACTTC.

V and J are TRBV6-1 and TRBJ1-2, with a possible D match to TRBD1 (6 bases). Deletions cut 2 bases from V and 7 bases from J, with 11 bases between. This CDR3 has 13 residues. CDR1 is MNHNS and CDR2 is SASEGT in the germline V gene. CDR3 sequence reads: CASSESGGFGYTF. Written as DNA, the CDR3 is TGTGCCAGCAGTGAAAGCGGGGGCTTTGGCTACACCTTC.

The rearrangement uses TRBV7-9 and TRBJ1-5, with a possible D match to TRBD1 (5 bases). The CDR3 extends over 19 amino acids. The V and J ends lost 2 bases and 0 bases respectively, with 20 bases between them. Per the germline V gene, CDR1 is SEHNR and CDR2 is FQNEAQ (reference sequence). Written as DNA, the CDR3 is TGTGCCAGCAGCTTATCCCCGCGCCAGGGCGCCACTAGCAATCAGCCCCAGCATTTT. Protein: CASSLSPRQGATSNQPQHF.

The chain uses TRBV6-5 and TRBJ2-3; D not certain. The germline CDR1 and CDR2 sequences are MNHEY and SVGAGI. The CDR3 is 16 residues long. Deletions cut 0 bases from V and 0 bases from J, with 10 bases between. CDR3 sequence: CASSYSSAVSTDTQYF. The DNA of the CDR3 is TGTGCCAGCAGTTACTCATCGGCGGTTAGCACAGATACGCAGTATTTT.

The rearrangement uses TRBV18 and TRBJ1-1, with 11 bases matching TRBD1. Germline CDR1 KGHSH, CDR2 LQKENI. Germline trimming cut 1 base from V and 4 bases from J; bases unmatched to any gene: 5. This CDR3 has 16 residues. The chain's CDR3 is CASSPLPGTGGTEAFF. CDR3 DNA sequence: TGTGCCAGCTCACCACTTCCAGGGACAGGGGGCACTGAAGCTTTCTTT. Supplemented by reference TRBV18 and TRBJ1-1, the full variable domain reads NAGVMQNPRHLVRRRGQEARLRCSPMKGHSHVYWYRQLPEEGLKFMVYLQKENIIDESGMPKERFSAEFPKEGPSILRIQQVVRGDSAAYFCASSPLPGTGGTEAFFGQGTRLTVV.

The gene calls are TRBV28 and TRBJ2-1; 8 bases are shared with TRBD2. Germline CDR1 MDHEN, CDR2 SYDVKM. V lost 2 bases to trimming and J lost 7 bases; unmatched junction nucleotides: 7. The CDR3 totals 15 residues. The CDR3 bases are TGTGCCAGCAGTTTACTGGGACTAGTCCCTAATGAGCAGTTCTTC. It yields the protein CASSLLGLVPNEQFF.

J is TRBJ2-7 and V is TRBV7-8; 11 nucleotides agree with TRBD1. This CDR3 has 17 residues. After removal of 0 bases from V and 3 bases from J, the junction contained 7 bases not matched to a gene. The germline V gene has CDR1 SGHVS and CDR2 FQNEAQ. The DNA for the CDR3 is TGTGCCAGCAGCTTAGCTGCTAGGGACAGGGGGAACTACGAGCAGTACTTC. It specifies CASSLAARDRGNYEQYF.

CDR3 nucleotide sequence: TGTGCCAGCAGCTTATCCCTCGAGCAGTACTTC. Encoded protein: CASSLSLEQYF. The gene calls are TRBV11-2 and TRBJ2-7; D uncertain. The ends were cut back, 2 bases at V and 6 bases at J, with 5 bases in the middle. The V gene's germline CDR1 is SGHAT and CDR2 FQNNGV. This CDR3 contains 11 residues.

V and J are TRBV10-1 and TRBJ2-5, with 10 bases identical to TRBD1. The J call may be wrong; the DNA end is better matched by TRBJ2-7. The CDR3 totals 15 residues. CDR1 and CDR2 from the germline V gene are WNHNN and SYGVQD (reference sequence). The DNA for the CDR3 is TGCGCCAGCAGTGAGTCCGGGACAGGGGTCTACGAGCAGTACTTC. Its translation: CASSESGTGVYEQYF.

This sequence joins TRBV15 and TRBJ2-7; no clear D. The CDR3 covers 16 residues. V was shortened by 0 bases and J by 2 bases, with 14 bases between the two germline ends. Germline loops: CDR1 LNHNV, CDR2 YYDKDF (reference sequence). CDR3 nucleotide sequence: TGTGCCACCAGCAGAGATCGAGCGTTACCCCCCTACGAGCAGTACTTC. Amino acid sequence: CATSRDRALPPYEQYF. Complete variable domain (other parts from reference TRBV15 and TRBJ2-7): DAMVIQNPRYQVTQFGKPVTLSCSQTLNHNVMYWYQQKSSQAPKLLFHYYDKDFNNEADTPDNFQSRRPNTSFCFLDIRSPGLGDTAMYLCATSRDRALPPYEQYFGPGTRLTVT.

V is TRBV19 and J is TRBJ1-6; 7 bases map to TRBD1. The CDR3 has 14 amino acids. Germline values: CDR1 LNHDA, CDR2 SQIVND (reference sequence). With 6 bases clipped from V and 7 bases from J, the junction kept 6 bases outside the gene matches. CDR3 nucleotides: TGTGCCAGTAGCGGACAGGCTTTCAATTCACCCCTCCACTTT. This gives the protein CASSGQAFNSPLHF.

The CDR3 reads CASSPGIAGIQGIQYF. CDR3 sequence (DNA): TGTGCCAGCTCACCCGGAATAGCGGGGATTCAAGGCATTCAGTACTTC. The J gene is TRBJ2-4, the V gene TRBV18; 8 positions match TRBD2. CDR1 and CDR2 from the germline V gene are KGHSH and LQKENI. V lost 3 bases and J lost 9; bases outside the gene matches: 13. This CDR3 has 16 residues.

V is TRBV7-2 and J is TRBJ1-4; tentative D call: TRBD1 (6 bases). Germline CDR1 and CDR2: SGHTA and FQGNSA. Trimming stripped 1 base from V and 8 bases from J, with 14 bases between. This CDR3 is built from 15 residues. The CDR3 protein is CASSLGAGVEEKLFF. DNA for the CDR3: TGTGCCAGCAGCTTAGGGGCAGGGGTCGAGGAAAAACTGTTTTTT. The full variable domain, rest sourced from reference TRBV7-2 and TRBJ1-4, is GAGVSQSPSNKVTEKGKDVELRCDPISGHTALYWYRQSLGQGLEFLIYFQGNSAPDKSGLPSDRFSAERTGGSVSTLTIQRTQQEDSAVYLCASSLGAGVEEKLFFGSGTQLSVL.

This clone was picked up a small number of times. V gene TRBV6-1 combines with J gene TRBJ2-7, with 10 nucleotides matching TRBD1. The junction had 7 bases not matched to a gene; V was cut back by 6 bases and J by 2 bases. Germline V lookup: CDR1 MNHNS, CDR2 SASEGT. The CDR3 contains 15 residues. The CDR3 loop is CASSAGQGPAYEQYF. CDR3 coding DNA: TGTGCCAGCAGCGCGGGACAGGGGCCAGCCTACGAGCAGTACTTC.

The CDR3 DNA sequence: TGTGCCAGCAGCCAGGGGACAGGGGGAACCCAAGAGACCCAGTACTTC. It encodes CASSQGTGGTQETQYF. The chain is built from TRBV16 and TRBJ2-5; 11 positions agree with TRBD1. This CDR3 comprises 16 residues. Germline assignment: CDR1 KGHSY and CDR2 FQNENV. V shed 3 bases, J shed 1 base, and the junction held 4 bases outside the gene matches.